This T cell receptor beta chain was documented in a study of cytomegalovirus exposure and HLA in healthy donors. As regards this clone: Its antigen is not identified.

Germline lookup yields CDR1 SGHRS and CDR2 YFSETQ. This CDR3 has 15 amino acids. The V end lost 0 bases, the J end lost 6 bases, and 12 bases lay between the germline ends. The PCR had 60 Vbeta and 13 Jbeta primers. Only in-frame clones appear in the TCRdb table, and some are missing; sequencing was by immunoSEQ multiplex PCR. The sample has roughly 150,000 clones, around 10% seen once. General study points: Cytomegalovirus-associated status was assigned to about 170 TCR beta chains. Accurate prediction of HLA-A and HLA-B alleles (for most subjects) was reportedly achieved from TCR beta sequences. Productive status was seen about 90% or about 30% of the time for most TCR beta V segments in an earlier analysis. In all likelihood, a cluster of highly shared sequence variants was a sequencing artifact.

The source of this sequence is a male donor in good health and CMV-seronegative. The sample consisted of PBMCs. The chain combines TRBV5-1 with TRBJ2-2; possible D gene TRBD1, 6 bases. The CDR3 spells CASSLGRGGSGELFF. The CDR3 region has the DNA TGCGCCAGCAGCTTGGGCAGGGGCGGATCCGGGGAGCTGTTTTTT.